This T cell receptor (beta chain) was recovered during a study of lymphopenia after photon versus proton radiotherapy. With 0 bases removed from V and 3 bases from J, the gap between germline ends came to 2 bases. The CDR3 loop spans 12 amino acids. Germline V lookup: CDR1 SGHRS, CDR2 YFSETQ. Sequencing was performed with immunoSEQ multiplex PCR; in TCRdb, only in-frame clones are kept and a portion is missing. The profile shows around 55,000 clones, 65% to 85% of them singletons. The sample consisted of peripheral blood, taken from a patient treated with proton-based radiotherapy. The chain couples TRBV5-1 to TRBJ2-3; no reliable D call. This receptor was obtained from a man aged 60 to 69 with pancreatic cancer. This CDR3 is CASSLETDTQYF. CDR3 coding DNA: TGCGCCAGCAGCTTGGAGACAGATACGCAGTATTTT.